This T cell receptor beta chain stems from a study of blood T cell repertoires in COVID-19. All enrollees were roughly 18 to 95 years old and from roughly 22 US areas. The V end was cut by 3 bases, the J end by 0 bases, with 13 bases between. The CDR3 has 16 residues. Germline V gene lookup returns CDR1 SGHRS and CDR2 YFSETQ. Sequenced by immunoSEQ multiplex PCR; TCRdb stores in-frame clones only, minus some. Altogether around 230,000 clones are present, about nine tenths being singletons, with the ten largest covering less than 4.5%. This clone was picked up a small number of times. The gene calls are TRBV5-1 and TRBJ2-4, with a tentative D call TRBD1 (5 bases). Sequencing was carried out using PBMCs or T cells enriched from blood (not recorded which). This TCR derives from a woman aged 25 to 45 with acute COVID-19. CDR3 coding DNA: TGCGCCAGCAGCTCCCTAGGGGCAGGAGCCAAAAACATTCAGTACTTC. Its protein is CASSSLGAGAKNIQYF.